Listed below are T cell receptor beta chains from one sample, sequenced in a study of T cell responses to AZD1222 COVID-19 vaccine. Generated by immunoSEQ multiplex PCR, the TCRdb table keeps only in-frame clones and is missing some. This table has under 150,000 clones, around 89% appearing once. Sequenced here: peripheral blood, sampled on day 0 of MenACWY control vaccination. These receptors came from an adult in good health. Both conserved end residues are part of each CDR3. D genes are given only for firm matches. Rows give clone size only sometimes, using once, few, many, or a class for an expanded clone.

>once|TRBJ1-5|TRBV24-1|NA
CATSPGARGNQPQHF
TGTGCCACCAGTCCGGGGGCGCGGGGCAATCAGCCCCAGCATTTT
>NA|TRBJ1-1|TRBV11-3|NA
CASSFLRGTEAFF
TGTGCCAGCAGCTTTTTAAGGGGCACTGAAGCTTTCTTT
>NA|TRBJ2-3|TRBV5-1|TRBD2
CASSSETGTSGTDTQYF
TGCGCCAGCAGCTCTGAAACCGGGACTAGCGGGACAGATACGCAGTATTTT
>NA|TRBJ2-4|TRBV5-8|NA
CASSPHYIQYF
TGTGCCAGCAGTCCCCATTACATTCAGTACTTC
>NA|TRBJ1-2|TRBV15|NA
CATSRPPEGNYGYTF
TGTGCCACCAGCCGACCCCCTGAGGGTAACTATGGCTACACCTTC
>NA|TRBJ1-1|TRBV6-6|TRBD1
CASRPRTGNTEAFF
TGTGCCAGCAGACCCCGGACAGGGAACACTGAAGCTTTCTTT
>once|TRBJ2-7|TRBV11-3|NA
CASSFLASGYEQYF
TGTGCCAGCAGCTTCTTAGCGAGTGGCTACGAGCAGTACTTC
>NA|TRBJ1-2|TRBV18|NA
CASSPANLGPANYGYTF
TGTGCCAGCTCACCGGCGAATTTAGGGCCAGCTAACTATGGCTACACCTTC
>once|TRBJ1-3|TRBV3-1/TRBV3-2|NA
CASSLRAMSGNTIYF
TGTGCCAGCTCTCTCAGGGCCATGTCTGGAAACACCATATATTTT
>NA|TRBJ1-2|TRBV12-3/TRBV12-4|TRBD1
CASRGQGTYGYTF
TGTGCCAGCAGGGGACAGGGCACCTATGGCTACACCTTC
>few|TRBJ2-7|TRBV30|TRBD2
CAWSVRTSGGFGEQYF
TGTGCCTGGAGTGTACGAACTAGCGGAGGTTTTGGGGAGCAGTACTTC
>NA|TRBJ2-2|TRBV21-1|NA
CAGRVGSTGELFF
TGTGCCGGCCGGGTAGGAAGCACCGGGGAGCTGTTTTTT
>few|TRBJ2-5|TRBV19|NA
CASSIRETQYF
TGTGCCAGTAGTATACGAGAGACCCAGTACTTC
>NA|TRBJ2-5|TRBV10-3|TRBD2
CATSSGSQTQYF
TGTGCCACCAGTAGCGGGAGCCAGACCCAGTACTTC
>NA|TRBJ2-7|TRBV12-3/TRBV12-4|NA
CASMSSYEQYF
TGTGCCAGCATGAGCTCCTACGAGCAGTACTTC
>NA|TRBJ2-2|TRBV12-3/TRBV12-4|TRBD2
CASSPTSAGELFF
TGTGCCAGCAGTCCGACTAGCGCCGGGGAGCTGTTTTTT
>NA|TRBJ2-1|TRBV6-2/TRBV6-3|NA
CASSRNENEQFF
TGTGCCAGCAGCCGGAACGAAAATGAGCAGTTCTTC
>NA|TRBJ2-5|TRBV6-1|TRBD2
CASSEAGTRLGTQYF
TGTGCCAGCAGTGAAGCGGGGACTAGGCTGGGGACCCAGTACTTC
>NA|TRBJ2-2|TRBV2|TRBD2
CASSASGRTLDTGELFF
TGTGCCAGCAGCGCCAGCGGGAGAACGCTGGACACCGGGGAGCTGTTTTTT
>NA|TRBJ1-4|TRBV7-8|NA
CASSPRGQGGVSNEKLFF
TGTGCCAGCAGCCCCCGGGGGCAGGGAGGGGTCTCTAATGAAAAACTGTTTTTT
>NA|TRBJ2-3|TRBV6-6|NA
CASSSWQGITDTQYF
TGTGCCAGCAGCTCGTGGCAGGGAATAACAGATACGCAGTATTTT
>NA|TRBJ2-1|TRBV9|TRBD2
CASSVAGEGEQFF
TGTGCCAGCAGCGTGGCGGGAGAGGGTGAGCAGTTCTTC
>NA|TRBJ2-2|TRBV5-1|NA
CASSLIHGPGGELFF
TGCGCCAGCAGCCTCATACACGGACCTGGCGGGGAGCTGTTTTTT
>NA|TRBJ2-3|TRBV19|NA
CASSGQGGPGADTQYF
TGTGCCAGTAGTGGACAAGGAGGGCCGGGTGCAGATACGCAGTATTTT
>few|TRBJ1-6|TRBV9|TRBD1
CASSGQGSGNSPLHF
TGTGCCAGCAGCGGACAGGGGTCAGGGAATTCACCCCTCCACTTT
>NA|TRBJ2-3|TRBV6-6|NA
CASSSYSTDTQYF
TGTGCCAGCAGTTCTTATAGCACAGATACGCAGTATTTT
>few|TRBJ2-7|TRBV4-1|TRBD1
CASSERTGLYEQYF
TGCGCCAGCAGCGAACGGACAGGGTTGTACGAGCAGTACTTC
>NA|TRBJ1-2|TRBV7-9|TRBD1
CASSPRTGGTYGYTF
TGTGCCAGCAGCCCCAGGACAGGGGGCACCTATGGCTACACCTTC
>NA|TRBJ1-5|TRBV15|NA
CATSRAPGTRWPQHF
TGTGCCACCAGCAGAGCCCCGGGGACAAGGTGGCCCCAGCATTTT
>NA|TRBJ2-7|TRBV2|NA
CASSTQGYEQYF
TGTGCCAGCAGTACACAGGGCTACGAGCAGTACTTC
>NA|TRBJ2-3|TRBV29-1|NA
CSVEYVDTQYF
TGCAGCGTTGAATATGTGGATACGCAGTATTTT
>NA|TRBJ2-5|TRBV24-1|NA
CATNKAGEETQYF
TGTGCCACCAACAAAGCGGGCGAAGAGACCCAGTACTTC
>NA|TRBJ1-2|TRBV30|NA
CALAEANYGYTF
TGTGCCTTGGCTGAAGCTAACTATGGCTACACCTTC
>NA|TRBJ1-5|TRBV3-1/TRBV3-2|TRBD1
CASSTGQGSNQPQHF
TGTGCCAGCAGCACGGGACAGGGGAGCAATCAGCCCCAGCATTTT
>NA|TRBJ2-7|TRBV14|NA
CASSQDGWWARGTIYEQYF
TGTGCCAGCAGCCAAGATGGGTGGTGGGCCCGGGGAACCATATACGAGCAGTACTTC
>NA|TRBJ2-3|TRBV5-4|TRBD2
CASSLGLAVSDTQYF
TGTGCCAGCAGCTTGGGACTAGCGGTTTCAGATACGCAGTATTTT
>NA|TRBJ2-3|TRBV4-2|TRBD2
CASSNKGTSGNTDTQYF
TGTGCCAGCAGCAATAAAGGGACTAGCGGAAACACAGATACGCAGTATTTT
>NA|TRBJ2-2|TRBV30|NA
CAWSVRRAGELFF
TGTGCCTGGAGTGTACGCCGGGCCGGGGAGCTGTTTTTT
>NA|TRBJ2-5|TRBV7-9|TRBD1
CASSLGTGDAETQYF
TGTGCCAGCAGCTTAGGGACAGGGGATGCAGAGACCCAGTACTTC
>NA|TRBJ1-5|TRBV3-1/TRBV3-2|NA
CASSPGPFSNQPQHF
TGTGCCAGCAGCCCAGGGCCCTTTAGCAATCAGCCCCAGCATTTT